Presented here are 2 T cell receptor beta chains from one specimen sequenced in a study of CD8+CD57+ T cells in acquired aplastic anemia. The sequenced patients had an expansion of CD8+CD57+ cells seen by flow cytometry. The template used for profiling TCR beta VDJ and CDR3 was genomic DNA. TCRdb reprocessed the reads via MiXCR and lists one record per CDR3 protein. The table shows roughly 250,000 distinct CDR3 sequences, with more than 45% occurring only once. The sample comprised sorted CD4+, CD8+, or CD8+CD57+ T cells (not recorded which) from PBMCs. Source of these receptors: a human donor with aplastic anemia.

Turning to this clonotype: The missing conserved phenylalanine or tryptophan at the end of this CDR3 makes a read error likely. V gene TRBV5-1 combines with J gene TRBJ2-1; a weak D match, TRBD2 (6 bases). From germline, CDR1 is SGHRS and CDR2 YFSETQ. The CDR3 length is 19 residues. Trimming left V 0 bases short and J 2 bases short, with 21 bases between. CDR3 sequence: CASSLGGRDSNRPYNEQFL. CDR3 coding DNA: TGCGCCAGCAGCTTGGGTGGCCGGGACTCGAACCGGCCCTACAATGAGCAGTTCCTC.

In this sample, this clonotype turned up a few times. This may arise from a read error, as a much more abundant clone is one base away. DNA of the CDR3: TGCAGTGCTAGATCCAGACACACCGAGGAGCTGTTTTTT. This gives the protein CSARSRHTEELFF. This chain links TRBV20-1 with TRBJ2-2; no clear D gene. CDR3 size: 13 residues. Looked up from germline, CDR1 is DFQATT and CDR2 is SNEGSKA (reference sequence).